Listed below are T cell receptor beta chains from one sample, sequenced in a study of tumor-infiltrating lymphocytes in localized non-small cell lung cancer. TCRdb keeps only in-frame clones here, not all; method: immunoSEQ multiplex PCR. Here the sample spans 7,500 to 9,500 clones, around 81% being singletons. The sequenced sample was uninvolved lung tissue not adjacent to the tumor. The receptors stem from a human donor with non-small cell lung cancer. The CDR3 runs from the conserved cysteine through the conserved F or W.

13	TRBV7-2	TRBJ2-3	CASTFGPSNTQYF
14	TRBV6-1	TRBJ1-2	CASSGGTGVDGYTF
15	TRBV10-3	TRBJ2-3	CAISGGQGPTDTQYF
16	TRBV7-2	TRBJ1-1	CASSLRQGAGHTEAFF
14	TRBV27	TRBJ2-2	CASSNPGLTGELFF
19	TRBV18	TRBJ2-3	CASSPDPGTSGSKLNTQYF
14	TRBV5-5	TRBJ2-5	CASSLAGAGGTQYF
14	TRBV11-2	TRBJ2-7	CASSLDPGTAEQYF
10	TRBV20-1	TRBJ1-2	CSYDSYGYTF
16	TRBV6-1	TRBJ2-1	CASSGPDRGFYNEQFF
15	TRBV7-2	TRBJ2-1	CASRPGGSGRGEQFF
14	TRBV10-2	TRBJ1-5	CASSRQGGNQPQHF
16	TRBV10-3	TRBJ1-1	CAISESRGGIDTEAFF
12	TRBV5-8	TRBJ2-7	CASSLQGYEQYF
15	TRBV5-1	TRBJ1-5	CASSRGTGWYQPQHF
14	TRBV28	TRBJ1-3	CASSLSEAGNTIYF
16	TRBV5-5	TRBJ1-4	CASSLFQGRANEKLFF
15	TRBV4-1	TRBJ1-2	CASSHLQGTSYGYTF
16	TRBV7-9	TRBJ2-3	CASSPAGAGAADTQYF
11	TRBV20-1	TRBJ1-4	CSASEGEKLFF
14	TRBV7-2	TRBJ1-1	CASSFEGAWTEAFF
15	TRBV7-2	TRBJ2-6	CASSLRFSGANVLTF
14	TRBV14	TRBJ2-1	CASSPFGLFNEQFF
16	TRBV7-6	TRBJ2-3	CASSLEAGVNTDTQYF
14	TRBV6-6	TRBJ2-7	CASSPPDRVYEQYF
13	TRBV10-3	TRBJ2-1	CAIRGDSDNEQFF
12	TRBV30	TRBJ1-5	CAWSVQGQPQHF
14	TRBV18	TRBJ2-2	CASSPGPNTGELFF
13	TRBV11-2	TRBJ2-5	CASVGTGQETQYF
16	TRBV9	TRBJ2-5	CASSVGPAGDQETQYF
16	TRBV7-8	TRBJ2-1	CASSLSGWTSYNEQFF
16	TRBV6-5	TRBJ2-2	CASSYGSFANTGELFF
15	TRBV28	TRBJ2-1	CASRDRTLSYNEQFF
18	TRBV19	TRBJ2-6	CASSNVAERISGANVLTF
15	TRBV7-3	TRBJ2-6	CASSLIVTGANVLTF
12	TRBV21-1	TRBJ1-5	CASGHSNQPQHF
14	TRBV27	TRBJ2-7	CASSFFGQGGEQYF
15	TRBV9	TRBJ2-5	CASSVEPGNQETQYF
10	TRBV29-1	TRBJ1-1	CSVVPTEAFF
15	TRBV7-9	TRBJ2-1	CASSLIGGRAGKQFF